The sequence of this T cell receptor (beta chain) was determined in a study of OX40 agonist ivuxolimab in advanced cancers. Points on this clone: No antigen is known for it.

CDR3 length: 15 amino acids. Germline V gene lookup returns CDR1 SGHTA and CDR2 FQGNSA. Trimming stripped 2 bases from V and 4 bases from J, with 15 bases between. At cycle 4 day 1, cycle 7 day 1, and baseline, blood was sampled. Study-level results: Some patients who did not respond also had low normalized T-cell clonal expansion. In the expanded peripheral T cells, antigen specificity was never determined. CD8+ T cells showed, on average, more clonal expansion than CD4+ cells.

The repertoire was sequenced with immunoSEQ multiplex PCR; TCRdb's copy has only in-frame clones and lacks some. The table has over 75,000 clones, about nine tenths seen once. The TCR was taken from an adult with an advanced solid tumor such as melanoma, head and neck, liver or kidney cancer. This material consisted of CD4+ or CD8+ T cells sorted from blood, taken in a trial of the OX40 agonist ivuxolimab. The chain employs TRBV7-2 and TRBJ2-7, with D maybe TRBD2 (6 bases). The CDR3 nucleotides read TGTGCCAGCAGCTTAATGAGGGTCGGGGGATACGAGCAGTACTTC. Encoded protein: CASSLMRVGGYEQYF.